This TCR beta chain was sequenced in a study of cytomegalovirus exposure and HLA in healthy donors. Study context: A previous analysis identified approximately 120 million unique TCR beta sequences derived from roughly 180 million T cells.

The CDR3 contains 16 residues. V was clipped by 5 bases and J by 0 bases, with 13 bases between them. General study findings and limits: The dataset shows that most TCR sequences were rare, while some public TCRs occurred in many donors.

Researchers ran the PCR with 60 Vbeta and 13 Jbeta primers. How the authors handled the data: Among the unique TCR beta chains that a later analysis counted, about 84 million in all, about 11 million were shared. The data were produced by immunoSEQ multiplex PCR, yet TCRdb's version contains in-frame clones alone and is incomplete. The V and J calls and clone size are taken from that table; D and trimming were inferred from the DNA. In the table there are about 98,000 clones, about two thirds of which are singletons. Concerning this clone itself: Its target is not known.

The receptor comes from a man aged 45-60 years in good health and CMV-seronegative. V gene TRBV23-1 combines with J gene TRBJ2-2; TRBD2 might be the D (6 bases). TRBV23-1 is recorded as an ORF, its role being uncertain. The specimen was PBMCs. The CDR3 is CASSDLADANTGELFF. The CDR3 DNA reads TGCGCCAGCAGTGATTTAGCGGACGCGAACACCGGGGAGCTGTTTTTT.